The clone carrying this T cell receptor beta chain was detected only a few times. What it binds is unknown. Unique molecular identifiers were built into the TCRbeta library. MiXCR, run by TCRdb on the PCR reads, gives a single entry per CDR3 protein. The table lists about 830,000 distinct CDR3 sequences, roughly 16% of them singletons. The data derive from a study of T-cell reconstitution after alpha-beta-depleted transplantation in children. Study-level points and caveats: As was reported, about two months after transplant, alpha-beta T cells came from several hundred expanded graft clones. T cells produced anew were the main source of T-cell counts and diversity one year after transplant.

This CDR3 spans 15 amino acids. After removal of 6 bases from V and 4 bases from J, the junction contained 10 bases not matched to a gene. This specimen consisted of PBMCs, mostly from graft donor cells, obtained 360 days after TCRalphabeta/CD19-depleted stem cell transplant. V is TRBV12-3 or TRBV12-4 and J is TRBJ1-1, with TRBD1 identical over 8 bases. The sequence came from a male patient aged 10-17 years who had a stem cell transplant for acute lymphoblastic leukemia, so the T cells may come from the graft donor. CDR3 sequence: CASSSMDRAGTEAFF. The CDR3 DNA reads as TGTGCCAGCAGCTCTATGGACAGGGCAGGCACTGAAGCTTTCTTT.